Following are 3 T cell receptor beta chains from one sample sequenced in a study of CD8 T cells in Susac syndrome. The RNA input was about 0.5 to 1 ug, and it was reverse transcribed with random hexamers. A single record per CDR3 protein comes from TCRdb applying MiXCR to the immunoSEQ multiplex PCR reads. The sample gives around 170,000 distinct CDR3 sequences, 95% of which show up once; approximately 0.16% is in the top ten. Sequencing was carried out using CD8+ T cells from PBMCs. Receptor source: a human donor with Susac syndrome.

The CDR3 protein is CASSIGAGAYGYTF. CDR3 sequence (DNA): TGTGCCAGTAGTATTGGGGCAGGGGCCTATGGCTACACCTTC. V gene TRBV19 combines with J gene TRBJ1-2; a possible D gene is TRBD1 (6 bases). This CDR3 contains 14 residues. The germline V and J ends were trimmed by 3 bases and 4 bases, with 12 bases remaining between them. The germline V gene has CDR1 LNHDA and CDR2 SQIVND (reference sequence).

This chain links TRBV7-2 with TRBJ2-1; D is unclear. Looked up from germline, CDR1 is SGHTA and CDR2 is FQGNSA. V was cut by 2 bases and J by 8 bases, with 7 bases left in between. This CDR3 is 12 amino acids long. The CDR3 is CASSLFVDEQFF. DNA of the CDR3: TGTGCCAGCAGCTTATTCGTCGATGAGCAGTTCTTC.

This clonotype occurred a few times. The rearrangement joins TRBV12-3 or TRBV12-4 to TRBJ2-7, with TRBD2 matching over 11 bases. This CDR3 has 14 amino acids. Germline trimming cut 6 bases from V and 3 bases from J; bases unmatched to any gene: 4. CDR3 region: CASRLAGGSYEQYF. CDR3 DNA sequence: TGTGCCAGCAGGCTAGCGGGAGGAAGCTACGAGCAGTACTTC.